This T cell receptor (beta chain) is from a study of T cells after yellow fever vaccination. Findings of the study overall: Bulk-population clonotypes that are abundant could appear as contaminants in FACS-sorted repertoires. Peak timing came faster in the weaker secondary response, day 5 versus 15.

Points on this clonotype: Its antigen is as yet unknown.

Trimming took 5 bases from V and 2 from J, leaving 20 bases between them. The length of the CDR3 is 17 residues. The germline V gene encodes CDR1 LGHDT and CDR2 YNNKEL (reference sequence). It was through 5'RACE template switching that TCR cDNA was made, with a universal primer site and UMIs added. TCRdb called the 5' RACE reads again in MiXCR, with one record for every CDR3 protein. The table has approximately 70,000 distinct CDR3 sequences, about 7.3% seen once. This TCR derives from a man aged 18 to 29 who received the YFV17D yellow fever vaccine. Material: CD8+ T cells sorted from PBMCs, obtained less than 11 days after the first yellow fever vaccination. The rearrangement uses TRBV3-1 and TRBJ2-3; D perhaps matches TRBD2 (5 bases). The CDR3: CASSKEVPPTPTDTQYF. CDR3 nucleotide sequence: TGTGCCAGCAGCAAGGAGGTCCCTCCAACCCCCACAGATACGCAGTATTTT.